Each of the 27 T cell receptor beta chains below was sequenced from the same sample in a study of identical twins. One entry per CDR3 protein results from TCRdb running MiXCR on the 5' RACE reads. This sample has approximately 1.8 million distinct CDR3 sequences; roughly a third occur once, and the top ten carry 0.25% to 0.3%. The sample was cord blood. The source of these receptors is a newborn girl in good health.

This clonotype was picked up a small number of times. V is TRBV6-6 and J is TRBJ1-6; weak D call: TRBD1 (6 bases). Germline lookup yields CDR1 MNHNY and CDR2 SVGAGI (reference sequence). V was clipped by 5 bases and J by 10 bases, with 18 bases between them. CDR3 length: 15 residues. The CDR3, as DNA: TGTGCCAGCAGTCCCCTTACAGGGCTAGGCTCACCCCTCCACTTT. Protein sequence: CASSPLTGLGSPLHF.

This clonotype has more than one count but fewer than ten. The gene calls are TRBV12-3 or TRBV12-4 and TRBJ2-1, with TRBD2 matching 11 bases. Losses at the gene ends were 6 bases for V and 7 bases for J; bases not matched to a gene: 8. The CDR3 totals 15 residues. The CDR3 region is CASSLSGGARNEQFF. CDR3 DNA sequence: TGTGCCAGCAGCCTTAGCGGGGGGGCCCGGAATGAGCAGTTCTTC.

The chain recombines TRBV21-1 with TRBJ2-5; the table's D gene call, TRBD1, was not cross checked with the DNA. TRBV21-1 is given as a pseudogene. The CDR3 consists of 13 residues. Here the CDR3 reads CASSNWGRETQYF. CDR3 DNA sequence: TGTGCCAGCAGCAATTGGGGGCGGGAGACCCAGTACTTC.

DNA for the CDR3: TGTGCCAGCAGTGCGGGGTTCCGGACTAGCGCCAAAAACATTCAGTACTTC. Translating gives CASSAGFRTSAKNIQYF. The chain couples TRBV2 to TRBJ2-4; TRBD2 matches 8 bases. Per germline, CDR1 SNHLY and CDR2 FYNNEI. The trim removed 4 bases at V and 1 base at J, leaving 9 bases unmatched. The length of the CDR3 is 17 residues.

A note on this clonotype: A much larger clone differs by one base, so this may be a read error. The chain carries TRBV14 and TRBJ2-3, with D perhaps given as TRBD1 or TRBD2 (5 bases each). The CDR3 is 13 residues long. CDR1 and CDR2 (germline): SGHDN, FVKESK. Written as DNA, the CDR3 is TGTGCCAGCAGCCAAGTTGGGGGAGATGCGCAGTATTTT. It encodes CASSQVGGDAQYF.

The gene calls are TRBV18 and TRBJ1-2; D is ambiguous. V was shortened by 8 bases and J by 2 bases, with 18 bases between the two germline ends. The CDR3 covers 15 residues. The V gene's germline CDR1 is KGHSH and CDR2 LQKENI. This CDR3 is CASLKRAPGNYGYTF. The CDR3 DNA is TGTGCCAGCCTTAAAAGAGCCCCAGGAAACTATGGCTACACCTTC. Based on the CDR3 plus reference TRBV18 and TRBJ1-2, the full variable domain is NAGVMQNPRHLVRRRGQEARLRCSPMKGHSHVYWYRQLPEEGLKFMVYLQKENIIDESGMPKERFSAEFPKEGPSILRIQQVVRGDSAAYFCASLKRAPGNYGYTFGSGTRLTVV.

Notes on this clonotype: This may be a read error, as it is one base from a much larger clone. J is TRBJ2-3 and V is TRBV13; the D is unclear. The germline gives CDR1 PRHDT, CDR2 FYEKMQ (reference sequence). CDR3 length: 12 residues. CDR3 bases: TGTGCCAGCAGCTTCTTCTCAGATTCGCAGTATTTT. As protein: CASSFFSDSQYF. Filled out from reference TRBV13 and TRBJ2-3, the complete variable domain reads AAGVIQSPRHLIKEKRETATLKCYPIPRHDTVYWYQQGPGQDPQFLISFYEKMQSDKGSIPDRFSAQQFSDYHSELNMSSLELGDSALYFCASSFFSDSQYFGPGTRLTVL.

CDR3 DNA sequence: TGCAGCGCCATGCCCCTGAGGACGGACAGCTCCTACAATGAGCAGTACTTC. Protein: CSAMPLRTDSSYNEQYF. The V gene is TRBV29-1, the J gene TRBJ2-1, with D perhaps matching TRBD1 (6 bases). The end of the DNA is better explained by TRBJ2-7, so the J call may be wrong. Per germline, CDR1 SQVTM and CDR2 ANQGSEA. The CDR3 is 17 amino acids.

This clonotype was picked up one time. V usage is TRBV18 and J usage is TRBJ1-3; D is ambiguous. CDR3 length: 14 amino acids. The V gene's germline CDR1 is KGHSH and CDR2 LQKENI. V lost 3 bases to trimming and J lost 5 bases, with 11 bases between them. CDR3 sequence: CASSPGGRRNTIYF. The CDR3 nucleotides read TGTGCCAGCTCACCGGGCGGCAGGAGAAACACCATATATTTT.

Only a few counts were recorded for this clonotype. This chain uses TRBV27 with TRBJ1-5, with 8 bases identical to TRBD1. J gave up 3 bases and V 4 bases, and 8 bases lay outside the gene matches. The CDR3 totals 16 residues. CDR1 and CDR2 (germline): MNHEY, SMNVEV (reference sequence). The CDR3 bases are TGTGCCAGCAGTTCCGGGACAGGTACCTTCAATCAGCCCCAGCATTTT. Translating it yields CASSSGTGTFNQPQHF.

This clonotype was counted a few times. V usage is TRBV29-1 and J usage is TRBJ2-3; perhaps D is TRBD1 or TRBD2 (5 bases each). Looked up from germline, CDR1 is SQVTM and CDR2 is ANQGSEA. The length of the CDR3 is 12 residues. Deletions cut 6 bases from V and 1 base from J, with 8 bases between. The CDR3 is CSVGDGTDTQYF. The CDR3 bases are TGCAGCGTCGGGGACGGCACAGATACGCAGTATTTT.

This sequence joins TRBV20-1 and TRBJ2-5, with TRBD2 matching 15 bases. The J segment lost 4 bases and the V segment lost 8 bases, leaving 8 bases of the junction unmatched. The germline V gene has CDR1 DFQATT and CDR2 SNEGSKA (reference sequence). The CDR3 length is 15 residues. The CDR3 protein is CSSGLAGGLRETQYF. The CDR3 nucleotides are TGCAGTTCCGGACTAGCGGGAGGGCTTCGAGAGACCCAGTACTTC.

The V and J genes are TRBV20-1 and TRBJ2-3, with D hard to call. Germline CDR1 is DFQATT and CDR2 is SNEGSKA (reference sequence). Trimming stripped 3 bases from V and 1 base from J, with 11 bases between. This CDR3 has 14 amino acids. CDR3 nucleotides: TGCAGTGCTAGGGGCAGGTTTGGCACAGATACGCAGTATTTT. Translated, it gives CSARGRFGTDTQYF.

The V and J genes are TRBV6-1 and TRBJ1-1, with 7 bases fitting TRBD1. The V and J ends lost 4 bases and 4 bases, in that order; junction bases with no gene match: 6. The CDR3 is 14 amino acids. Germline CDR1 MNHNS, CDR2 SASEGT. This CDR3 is CASSGPTGPTEAFF. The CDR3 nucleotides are TGTGCCAGCAGTGGACCGACAGGGCCCACTGAAGCTTTCTTT.

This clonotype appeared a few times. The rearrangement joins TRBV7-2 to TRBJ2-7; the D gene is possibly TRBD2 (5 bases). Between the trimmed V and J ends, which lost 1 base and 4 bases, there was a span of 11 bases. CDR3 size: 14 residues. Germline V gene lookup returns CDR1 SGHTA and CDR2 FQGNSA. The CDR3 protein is CASSLERVGYEQYF. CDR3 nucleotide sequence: TGTGCCAGCAGCTTAGAGAGGGTTGGGTACGAGCAGTACTTC.

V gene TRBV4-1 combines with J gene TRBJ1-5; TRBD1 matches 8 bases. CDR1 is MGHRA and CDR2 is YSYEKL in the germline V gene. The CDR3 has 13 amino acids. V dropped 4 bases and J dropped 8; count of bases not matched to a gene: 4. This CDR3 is CASSPDREEPQHF. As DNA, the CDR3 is TGCGCCAGCAGCCCGGACAGGGAGGAGCCCCAGCATTTT.

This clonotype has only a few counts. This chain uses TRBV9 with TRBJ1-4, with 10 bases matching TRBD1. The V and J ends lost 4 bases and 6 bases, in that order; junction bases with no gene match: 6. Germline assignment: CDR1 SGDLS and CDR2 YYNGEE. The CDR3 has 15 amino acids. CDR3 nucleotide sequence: TGTGCCAGCAGCATTCGGACAGGGGGGGATGAAAAACTGTTTTTT. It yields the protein CASSIRTGGDEKLFF.

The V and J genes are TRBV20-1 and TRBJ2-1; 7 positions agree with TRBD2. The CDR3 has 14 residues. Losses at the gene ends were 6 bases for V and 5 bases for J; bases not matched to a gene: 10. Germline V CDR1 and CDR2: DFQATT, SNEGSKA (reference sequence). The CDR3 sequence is CSAGGGRSDNEQFF. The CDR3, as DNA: TGCAGTGCCGGCGGCGGGAGATCTGACAATGAGCAGTTCTTC.

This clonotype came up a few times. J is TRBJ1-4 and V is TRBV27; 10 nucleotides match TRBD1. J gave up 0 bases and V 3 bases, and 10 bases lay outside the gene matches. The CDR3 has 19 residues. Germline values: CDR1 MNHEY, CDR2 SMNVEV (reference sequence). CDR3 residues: CASSFIRGTGATTNEKLFF. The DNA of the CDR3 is TGTGCCAGCAGTTTTATTAGGGGGACAGGGGCCACAACTAATGAAAAACTGTTTTTT.

CDR3 sequence (DNA): TGTGCCAGCAGTGAATATCCGGGTCCAGATACGCAGTATTTT. Translation: CASSEYPGPDTQYF. V usage is TRBV25-1 and J usage is TRBJ2-3; no clear D. Trimming pared 0 bases from V and 4 bases from J, leaving 8 bases between. Germline V gene sequence: CDR1 MGHDK, CDR2 SYGVNS. CDR3 length: 14 amino acids.

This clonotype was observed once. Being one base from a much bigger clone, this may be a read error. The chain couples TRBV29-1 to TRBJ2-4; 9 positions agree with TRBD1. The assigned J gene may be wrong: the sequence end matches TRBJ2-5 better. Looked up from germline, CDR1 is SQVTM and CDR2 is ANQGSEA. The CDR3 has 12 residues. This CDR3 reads CSARTGEGTQYF. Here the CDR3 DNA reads TGCAGCGCTCGGACAGGGGAAGGGACCCAGTACTTC.

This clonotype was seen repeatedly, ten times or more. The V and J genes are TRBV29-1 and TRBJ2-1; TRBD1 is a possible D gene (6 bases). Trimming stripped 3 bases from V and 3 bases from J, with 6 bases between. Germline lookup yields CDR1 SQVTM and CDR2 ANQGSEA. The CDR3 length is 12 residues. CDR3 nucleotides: TGCAGCGTTGAGGGACACTACAATGAGCAGTTCTTC. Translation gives CSVEGHYNEQFF.

CDR3 in amino acids: CASRTSGNYNEQYF. CDR3 sequence (DNA): TGTGCCAGCAGAACTAGTGGCAACTACAATGAGCAGTACTTC. This rearrangement joins TRBV6-5 to TRBJ2-7, with D tentatively TRBD2 (5 bases). Germline lookup yields CDR1 MNHEY and CDR2 SVGAGI. The CDR3 spans 14 residues. V lost 6 bases to trimming and J lost 7 bases, with 19 bases between them.

The CDR3 nucleotides are TGTGCCAGCAGTGTGTGGACCGGGGCTAGCGGGACTGATGAGCAGTTCTTC. Translated, it gives CASSVWTGASGTDEQFF. The chain joins TRBV27 to TRBJ2-1, with TRBD2 identical over 9 bases. CDR1 and CDR2 (germline): MNHEY, SMNVEV (reference sequence). This CDR3 is 17 amino acids long. The V segment lost 5 bases and the J segment 8 bases; nucleotides outside the gene matches: 16.

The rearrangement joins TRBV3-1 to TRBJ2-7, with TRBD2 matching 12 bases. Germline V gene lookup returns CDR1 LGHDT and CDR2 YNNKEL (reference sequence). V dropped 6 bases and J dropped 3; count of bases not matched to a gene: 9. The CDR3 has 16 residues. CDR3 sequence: CASRQTTSGGYYEQYF. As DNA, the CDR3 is TGTGCCAGCAGGCAAACCACTAGCGGGGGGTACTACGAGCAGTACTTC.

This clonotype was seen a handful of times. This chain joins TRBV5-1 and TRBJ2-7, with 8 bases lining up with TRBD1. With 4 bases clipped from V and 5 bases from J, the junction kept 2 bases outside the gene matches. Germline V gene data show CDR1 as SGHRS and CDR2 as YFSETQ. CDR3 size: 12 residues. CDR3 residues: CASSGQGHEQYF. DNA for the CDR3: TGCGCCAGCAGCGGACAGGGCCACGAGCAGTACTTC.

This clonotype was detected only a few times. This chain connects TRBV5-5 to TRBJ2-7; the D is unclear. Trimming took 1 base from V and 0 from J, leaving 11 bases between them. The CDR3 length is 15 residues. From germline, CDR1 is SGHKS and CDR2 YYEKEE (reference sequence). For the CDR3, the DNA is TGTGCCAGCAGCTTGAATAAACCACTCTCCTACGAGCAGTACTTC. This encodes CASSLNKPLSYEQYF.